This T cell receptor beta chain is from a study of T cells expressing NK-cell markers. For the study at large: Sorted T-cell subsets CD3+CD56+NKG2C+, CD3+CD56+NKG2C- and CD3+CD56-NKG2C+ were TCR beta-sequenced.

Overall study findings and caveats: These clonotypes additionally ranked first within the CD3+CD56-NKG2C+ fraction of a handful of donors.

TCR beta libraries carry UMIs added by 5'RACE template switching. TCRdb reprocessed the 5' RACE reads, with one entry per CDR3 protein and no DNA. The sample totals 300,000 to 500,000 distinct CDR3 sequences. A remark on this clonotype: Its matching antigen is unknown.

The CDR3 consists of 15 residues. Per the germline V gene, CDR1 is SGHTS and CDR2 is YDEGEE. The clonotype was recovered from a woman aged 50 to 60 in good health. The J gene is TRBJ2-4, the V gene TRBV5-8; TCRdb proposes TRBD2, but this gene call is untestable without DNA. Sequenced input: blood T cells: a sorted CD56 or NKG2C T cell subset, CD4+ or CD8+ T cells, or bulk PBMC T cells (not recorded which). The CDR3 reads CASSSRDPPGNIQYF.